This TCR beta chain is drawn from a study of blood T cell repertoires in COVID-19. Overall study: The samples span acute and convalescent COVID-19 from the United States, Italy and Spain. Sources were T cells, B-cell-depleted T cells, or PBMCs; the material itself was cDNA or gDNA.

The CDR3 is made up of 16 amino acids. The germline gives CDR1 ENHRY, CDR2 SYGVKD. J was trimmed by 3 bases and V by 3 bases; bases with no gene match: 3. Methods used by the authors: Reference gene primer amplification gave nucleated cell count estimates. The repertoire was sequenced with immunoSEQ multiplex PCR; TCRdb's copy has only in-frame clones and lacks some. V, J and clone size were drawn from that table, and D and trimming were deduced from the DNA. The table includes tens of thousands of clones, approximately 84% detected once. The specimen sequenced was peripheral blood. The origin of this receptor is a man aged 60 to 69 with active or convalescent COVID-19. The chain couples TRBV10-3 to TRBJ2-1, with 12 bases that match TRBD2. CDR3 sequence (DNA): TGTGCCATCAGTGACCCGACTAGCGGGGGCTACAATGAGCAGTTCTTC. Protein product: CAISDPTSGGYNEQFF.